This T cell receptor (beta chain) was captured in a study of T cell responses to AZD1222 COVID-19 vaccine. Study outcomes and limitations: Targeting of unmutated variant regions was reportedly seen in nearly half of spike-specific TCRs.

Of note for this clone: Its matching antigen is unknown. The junction and the germline gene differ at one end; a read error may be behind it.

The CDR3 is 14 residues long. Germline CDR1 is ENHRY and CDR2 is SYGVKD. TCRdb keeps only in-frame clones here, not all; method: immunoSEQ multiplex PCR. The sample holds approximately 110,000 clones; about nine tenths are singletons and the top ten take 4% to 5.5%. The rearrangement uses TRBV10-3 and TRBJ1-5; 11 nucleotides align to TRBD1. Specimen: peripheral blood, collected on day 0 of AZD1222 vaccination. This sequence was found in an adult in good health. This chain's CDR3 is CAISGTGGKQPQHF. CDR3 DNA sequence: TGTGCCATCAGTGGGACAGGGGGCAAGCAGCCCCAGCATTTT.